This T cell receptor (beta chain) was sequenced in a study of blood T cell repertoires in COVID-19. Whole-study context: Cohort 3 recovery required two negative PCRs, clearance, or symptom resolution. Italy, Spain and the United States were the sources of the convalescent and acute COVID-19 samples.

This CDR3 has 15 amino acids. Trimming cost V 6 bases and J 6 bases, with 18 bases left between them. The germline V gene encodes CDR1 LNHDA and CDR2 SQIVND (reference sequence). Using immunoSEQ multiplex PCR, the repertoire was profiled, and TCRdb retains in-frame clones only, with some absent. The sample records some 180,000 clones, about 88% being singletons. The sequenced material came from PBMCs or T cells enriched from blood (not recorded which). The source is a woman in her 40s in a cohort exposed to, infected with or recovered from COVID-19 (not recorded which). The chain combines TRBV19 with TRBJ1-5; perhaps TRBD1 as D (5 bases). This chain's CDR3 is CASRTFRGGFQPQHF. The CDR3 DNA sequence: TGTGCCAGTAGGACTTTTCGGGGGGGTTTTCAGCCCCAGCATTTT. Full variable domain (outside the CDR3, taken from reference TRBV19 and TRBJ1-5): DGGITQSPKYLFRKEGQNVTLSCEQNLNHDAMYWYRQDPGQGLRLIYYSQIVNDFQKGDIAEGYSVSREKKESFPLTVTSAQKNPTAFYLCASRTFRGGFQPQHFGDGTRLSIL.